The 13 T cell receptor beta chains below were found in one sample sequenced in a study of blood T cell repertoires in COVID-19. The data were produced by immunoSEQ multiplex PCR, yet TCRdb's version contains in-frame clones alone and is incomplete. The table includes about 220,000 clones, approximately 85% detected once. The sequenced material came from peripheral blood. These TCRs come from a woman in her 70s with COVID-19, enrolled during active disease.

The chain joins TRBV10-3 to TRBJ1-1; 7 bases are a match to TRBD1. Germline loops: CDR1 ENHRY, CDR2 SYGVKD. The CDR3 extends over 14 amino acids. V lost 3 bases and J lost 2; bases outside the gene matches: 3. In DNA form, the CDR3 reads TGTGCCATCAGTGATCGACAGGGCAACACTGAAGCTTTCTTT. Its translation is CAISDRQGNTEAFF.

This chain uses TRBV7-2 with TRBJ2-5, with 11 bases that match TRBD1. The CDR3 runs 14 residues. Germline lookup yields CDR1 SGHTA and CDR2 FQGNSA. V dropped 5 bases and J dropped 6; count of bases not matched to a gene: 5. The CDR3 loop reads CASSSGTGGQTQYF. In DNA form, the CDR3 reads TGTGCCAGCAGCAGTGGGACAGGGGGACAGACCCAGTACTTC.

The chain uses TRBV7-3 and TRBJ1-2; 7 bases map to TRBD1. Germline V gene lookup returns CDR1 SGHTA and CDR2 FQGTGA. The junction had 8 bases not matched to a gene; V was cut back by 1 base and J by 9 bases. The CDR3 runs to 14 residues. CDR3 loop: CASSLNGQGESYTF. The CDR3 DNA sequence: TGTGCCAGCAGCTTAAATGGGCAGGGGGAGAGCTACACCTTC.

V usage is TRBV3-1 (or the pseudogene TRBV3-2) and J usage is TRBJ2-4, with D uncertain. The CDR3 consists of 11 residues. Germline CDR1 reads LGHDT; CDR2 reads YNNKEL (reference sequence). Trimming stripped 5 bases from V and 8 bases from J, with 7 bases between. CDR3 amino acids: CASSYRDIQYF. CDR3 nucleotide sequence: TGTGCCAGCAGCTATCGGGACATTCAGTACTTC.

V and J are TRBV27 and TRBJ2-1; D remains unclear. This CDR3 has 17 residues. Trimming pared 1 base from V and 1 base from J, leaving 14 bases between. Germline V gene sequence: CDR1 MNHEY, CDR2 SMNVEV (reference sequence). The CDR3 DNA sequence: TGTGCCAGCAGTTTATTGGTAACGCGTTCATCCTACAATGAGCAGTTCTTC. Amino acid sequence: CASSLLVTRSSYNEQFF.

The rearrangement joins TRBV6-5 to TRBJ1-1, with D hard to call. Germline V gene data show CDR1 as MNHEY and CDR2 as SVGAGI. V was shortened by 3 bases and J by 9 bases, with 14 bases between the two germline ends. This CDR3 is 13 amino acids long. Here the CDR3 reads CASSYNGGGKAFF. The CDR3 DNA reads TGTGCCAGCAGTTATAATGGTGGAGGGAAAGCTTTCTTT.

The chain is built from TRBV5-1 and TRBJ1-5; D unclear. The CDR3 is 14 amino acids. CDR1 SGHRS and CDR2 YFSETQ come from the germline V gene. The V end lost 1 base, the J end lost 4 bases, and 9 bases lay between the germline ends. For the CDR3, the DNA is TGCGCCAGCAGCTTGATGCCAGGTAATCAGCCCCAGCATTTT. Translation: CASSLMPGNQPQHF.

J is TRBJ1-2 and V is TRBV19, with a possible D match to TRBD1 (6 bases). Germline V lookup: CDR1 LNHDA, CDR2 SQIVND (reference sequence). This CDR3 contains 17 residues. Trimming stripped 4 bases from V and 0 bases from J, with 18 bases between. CDR3 nucleotides: TGTGCCAGTAGTACGGGGGGCCACGGAGCTTCTAACTATGGCTACACCTTC. It encodes CASSTGGHGASNYGYTF.

This rearrangement joins TRBV5-4 to TRBJ2-5; 16 nucleotides agree with TRBD2. This CDR3 region has 15 residues. Germline CDR1 SGHNT, CDR2 YYREEE (reference sequence). V lost 4 bases, J lost 9 bases, and 6 bases stayed unmatched. CDR3 loop: CASSLGLAGGRPQYF. The CDR3 nucleotides read TGTGCCAGCAGCCTGGGACTAGCGGGGGGGCGGCCCCAGTACTTC.

V usage is TRBV7-2 and J usage is TRBJ1-2; 7 nucleotides agree with TRBD1. The CDR3 consists of 14 residues. Germline V gene data show CDR1 as SGHTA and CDR2 as FQGNSA. V lost 4 bases and J lost 4; bases outside the gene matches: 6. The CDR3 sequence: CASSSPTGTYGYTF. In DNA, the CDR3 is TGTGCCAGCAGCTCTCCGACAGGGACCTATGGCTACACCTTC.

The chain joins TRBV2 to TRBJ1-6; D unclear. The CDR3 runs to 13 residues. Trimming shortened V by 1 base and J by 14 bases, and 12 bases separated the two germline ends. The germline gives CDR1 SNHLY, CDR2 FYNNEI. CDR3 DNA: TGTGCCAGCAGTGAAGGGGCCTTTCAGGCCCTCCACTTT. It codes for CASSEGAFQALHF.

The genes are TRBV19 and TRBJ1-5; possibly TRBD1 for D (6 bases). V shed 4 bases and J shed 11 bases, with 15 bases lying between them. This CDR3 has 13 amino acids. Germline CDR1 is LNHDA and CDR2 is SQIVND (reference sequence). CDR3 nucleotide sequence: TGTGCCAGTAGTAGCAGCGGACAGTACACCCAGCATTTT. Its translation is CASSSSGQYTQHF.

This chain links TRBV4-1 with TRBJ1-6; D perhaps matches TRBD1 (6 bases). Trimming removed 0 bases from V and 9 bases from J, with 15 bases in between. The CDR3 sequence is 16 residues long. Germline V gives CDR1 MGHRA, CDR2 YSYEKL. The DNA of the CDR3 is TGCGCCAGCAGCCAAGACCCACAGGGTAGTCGTTCACCCCTCCACTTT. It translates to CASSQDPQGSRSPLHF.